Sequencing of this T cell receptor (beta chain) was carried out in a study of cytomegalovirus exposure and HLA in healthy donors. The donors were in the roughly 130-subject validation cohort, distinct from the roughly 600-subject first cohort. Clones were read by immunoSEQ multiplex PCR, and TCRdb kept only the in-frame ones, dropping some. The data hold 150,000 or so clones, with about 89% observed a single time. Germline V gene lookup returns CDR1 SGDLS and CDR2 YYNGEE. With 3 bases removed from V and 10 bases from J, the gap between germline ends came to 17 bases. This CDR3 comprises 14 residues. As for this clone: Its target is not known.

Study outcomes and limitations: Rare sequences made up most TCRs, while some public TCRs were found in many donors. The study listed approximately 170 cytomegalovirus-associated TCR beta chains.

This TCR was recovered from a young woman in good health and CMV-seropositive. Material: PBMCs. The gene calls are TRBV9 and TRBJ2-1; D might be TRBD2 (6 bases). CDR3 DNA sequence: TGTGCCAGCAGCGCCCGACTAGATAGTCTCGAGCAGTTCTTC. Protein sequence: CASSARLDSLEQFF.